A single sample is the source of the 31 T cell receptor beta chains below, sequenced in a study of T cells in women clearing cervical HPV infection. Using immunoSEQ multiplex PCR, the repertoire was profiled, and TCRdb retains in-frame clones only, with some absent. This sample lists approximately 18,000 clones; its ten largest clones have around 17%. The material sequenced was blood buffy coat. These receptors all stem from a woman between 18 and 70 years old with a cervical HPV16 infection that either progressed to CIN3+ or cleared (not recorded which).

A remark on this clone: Read sequence stops 3 residues before the CDR3 end, and the germline J gene provides the missing end. The rearrangement joins TRBV20-1 to TRBJ2-1, with 10 nucleotides matching TRBD2. This CDR3 has 15 amino acids. The V gene end was trimmed by 6 bases and the J gene end by 5 bases; junction bases not matched to a gene: 10. Germline CDR1 is DFQATT and CDR2 is SNEGSKA (reference sequence). CDR3 protein: CSAYPLAGTHNEQFF. The CDR3 DNA, read in part, is TGCAGTGCCTACCCACTAGCGGGGACCCACAATGAG.

To note about this clone: Coverage ceases 3 residues before the CDR3 finishes, and the germline J gene fills in the end. This rearrangement joins TRBV7-9 to TRBJ2-7, with 9 bases aligning to TRBD1. The CDR3 spans 15 residues. The V and J ends lost 4 bases and 4 bases, in that order; junction bases with no gene match: 8. Germline V CDR1 and CDR2: SEHNR, FQNEAQ (reference sequence). The CDR3 spells CASSSRQGGAYEQYF. CDR3 DNA, as far as it was read: TGTGCCAGCAGCTCTAGACAGGGGGGGGCATACGAG.

Worth noting for this clone: The read finishes 3 residues shy of the CDR3 end, and the germline J gene is used to complete it. The chain employs TRBV7-8 and TRBJ2-1; D is possibly TRBD1 (5 bases). CDR1 and CDR2 from the germline V gene are SGHVS and FQNEAQ. Trimming removed 2 bases from V and 6 bases from J, with 8 bases in between. The CDR3 is 13 residues long. The CDR3 DNA, read in part, is TGTGCCAGCAGCTTACAAGGGGCCAATGAG. This sequence encodes CASSLQGANE. The entire CDR3 is CASSLQGANEQFF. Complete variable domain (other parts from reference TRBV7-8 and TRBJ2-1): GAGVSQSPRYKVAKRGQDVALRCDPISGHVSLFWYQQALGQGPEFLTYFQNEAQLDKSGLPSDRFFAERPEGSVSTLKIQRTQQEDSAVYLCASSLQGANEQFFGPGTRLTVL.

Of note for this clone: The read terminates 3 residues ahead of where the CDR3 ends, so the germline J gene completes it. The V call is TRBV7-9, the J call TRBJ2-2; D is unclear. Between the trimmed V and J ends, which lost 0 bases and 3 bases, there was a span of 5 bases. CDR1 and CDR2 (germline): SEHNR, FQNEAQ (reference sequence). The CDR3 has 14 amino acids. Incomplete CDR3 DNA: TGTGCCAGCAGCTTAGCCGAGGACACCGGGGAG. Protein product: CASSLAEDTGE. The entire CDR3 is CASSLAEDTGELFF.

The CDR3 spells CASSRGQGSYEQYF. CDR3 bases read: TGTGCCAGTAGTCGGGGACAGGGATCCTACGAG. The V and J genes are TRBV19 and TRBJ2-7; 9 positions agree with TRBD1. The read ends 3 residues shy of where the CDR3 ends; the end is completed using the germline J gene. Germline-derived CDR1 and CDR2 are LNHDA and SQIVND (reference sequence). This CDR3 spans 14 amino acids. J lost 1 base, V lost 5 bases, and 3 bases had no gene match.

This clone is medium-sized by frequency. The chain's CDR3 is CSVEGGVREKLFF. CDR3 bases read: TGCAGCGTTGAAGGAGGGGTGCGAGAAAAA. The V call is TRBV29-1, the J call TRBJ1-4; tentative D call: TRBD1 (5 bases). Read sequence stops 3 residues before the CDR3 end, and the germline J gene provides the missing end. The CDR3 is 13 residues long. V was pared by 1 base and J by 8 bases, with 11 bases between. Germline assignment: CDR1 SQVTM and CDR2 ANQGSEA.

With respect to this clone: The read stops 3 residues short of the end of the CDR3; the missing end is completed from the germline J gene. The chain couples TRBV5-1 to TRBJ1-4, with 7 positions matching TRBD1. The CDR3 loop spans 14 amino acids. J gave up 5 bases and V 4 bases, and 5 bases lay outside the gene matches. Per germline, CDR1 SGHRS and CDR2 YFSETQ. The CDR3 DNA, read in part, is TGCGCCAGCAGCACAGGACAGGAAAATGAAAAA. This sequence encodes CASSTGQENEK. The whole CDR3 sequence is CASSTGQENEKLFF. Full variable domain (rest looked up from reference TRBV5-1 and TRBJ1-4): KAGVTQTPRYLIKTRGQQVTLSCSPISGHRSVSWYQQTPGQGLQFLFEYFSETQRNKGNFPGRFSGRQFSNSRSEMNVSTLELGDSALYLCASSTGQENEKLFFGSGTQLSVL.

A remark on this clone: The read ends 3 residues shy of where the CDR3 ends; the end is completed using the germline J gene. The rearrangement links TRBV6-1 to TRBJ2-3, with 9 bases that match TRBD2. The germline CDR1 and CDR2 sequences are MNHNS and SASEGT. CDR3 size: 15 residues. The V segment lost 4 bases and the J segment 4 bases; nucleotides outside the gene matches: 6. The CDR3 DNA, read in part, is TGTGCCAGCAGTGTGGGTAGCGGGGGTGCAGATACG. Translated: CASSVGSGGADT. The whole CDR3 is CASSVGSGGADTQYF.

Details on this clone: Read data end 3 residues before the CDR3 end; the end is taken from the germline J gene. The chain joins TRBV19 to TRBJ2-4; 9 bases line up with TRBD1. The CDR3 contains 14 residues. Germline V gene sequence: CDR1 LNHDA, CDR2 SQIVND (reference sequence). CDR3 sequence: CASSTTGGSYGQYF. The sequenced CDR3 bases are TGTGCCAGTAGTACGACAGGGGGGAGCTATGGT. Supplemented by reference TRBV19 and TRBJ2-4, the full variable domain reads DGGITQSPKYLFRKEGQNVTLSCEQNLNHDAMYWYRQDPGQGLRLIYYSQIVNDFQKGDIAEGYSVSREKKESFPLTVTSAQKNPTAFYLCASSTTGGSYGQYFGAGTRLSVL.

With regard to this clone: From the germline J gene comes the end of the CDR3, since the read stops 3 residues before it. The chain joins TRBV2 to TRBJ2-6; D not certain. The V end was cut by 4 bases, the J end by 1 base, with 5 bases between. This CDR3 is built from 14 residues. CDR1 is SNHLY and CDR2 is FYNNEI in the germline V gene. CDR3 bases read: TGTGCCAGCAGTGCTTCGTCTGGGGCCAACGTC. Translation gives CASSASSGANV. The full CDR3 protein is CASSASSGANVLTF.

Comment on this clone: The CDR3 end falls 3 residues outside the read, so it is completed with the germline J gene. This chain joins TRBV19 and TRBJ1-5; D is possibly TRBD1 (5 bases). The CDR3 has 15 residues. V was clipped by 7 bases and J by 7 bases, with 20 bases between them. Germline V CDR1 and CDR2: LNHDA, SQIVND (reference sequence). CDR3 DNA (partial): TGTGCCAGTACCCCCAGGGCGGCTAGGGTCCAGCCC. Its translation: CASTPRAARVQP. The full CDR3 sequence reads CASTPRAARVQPQHF.

Incomplete CDR3 DNA: TGCAGTGCCCAAAATGGGACAGGGACTAATCAGCCC. Amino acids: CSAQNGTGTNQP. The full CDR3 is CSAQNGTGTNQPQHF. The chain recombines TRBV20-1 with TRBJ1-5, with 9 bases aligning to TRBD1. The read ends 3 residues early relative to the CDR3; the germline J gene fills the gap. This CDR3 is built from 15 residues. Germline assignment: CDR1 DFQATT and CDR2 SNEGSKA (reference sequence). With 6 bases clipped from V and 4 bases from J, the junction kept 10 bases outside the gene matches.

Turning to this clone: The read falls 3 residues short of the CDR3 end, and the missing part is taken from the germline J gene. The V gene is TRBV7-3, the J gene TRBJ1-1, with D uncertain. CDR3 length: 11 amino acids. Per the germline V gene, CDR1 is SGHTA and CDR2 is FQGTGA. The covered CDR3 bases are TGTGCCAGCAGCTCCCAGACACTT. Translating gives CASSSQTL. The complete CDR3 sequence is CASSSQTLAFF.

Of note for this clone: Coverage ceases 3 residues before the CDR3 finishes, and the germline J gene fills in the end. V gene TRBV12-3 or TRBV12-4 combines with J gene TRBJ1-2, with 8 bases identical to TRBD1. The CDR3 is 14 amino acids. The V gene end was trimmed by 5 bases and the J gene end by 6 bases; junction bases not matched to a gene: 8. CDR3 amino acids: CASSIGQGINGYTF. CDR3 DNA (partial): TGTGCCAGCAGTATCGGACAGGGAATAAATGGC.

Incomplete CDR3 DNA: TGTGCCAGCTCACCCCAGGGGGACGTCTTGAGA. This gives the protein CASSPQGDVLR. The CDR3 in its entirety is CASSPQGDVLRAFF. J is TRBJ1-1 and V is TRBV18, with TRBD1 matching over 7 bases. The CDR3 end falls 3 residues outside the read, so it is completed with the germline J gene. CDR1 KGHSH and CDR2 LQKENI come from the germline V gene. The CDR3 is made up of 14 amino acids.

CDR3 sequence: CASSSGVVQPQHF. CDR3 DNA, as far as it was read: TGTGCCAGCAGCTCCGGGGTCGTTCAGCCC. The chain employs TRBV6-2 or TRBV6-3 and TRBJ1-5, with D hard to call. The CDR3 end is not reached by the read, which stops 3 residues before it; the germline J gene fills it in. Germline-derived CDR1 and CDR2 are MNHEY and SVGEGT. CDR3 length: 13 residues. V was clipped by 6 bases and J by 6 bases, with 12 bases between them.

Regarding this clone: The read ends 3 residues early relative to the CDR3; the germline J gene fills the gap. The chain recombines TRBV19 with TRBJ1-2; 7 nucleotides match TRBD1. The CDR3 covers 13 residues. Germline loops: CDR1 LNHDA, CDR2 SQIVND (reference sequence). The J segment lost 7 bases and the V segment lost 5 bases, leaving 7 bases of the junction unmatched. CDR3 DNA, as far as it was read: TGTGCCAGTAGTCCCCGACAGGGAAGTGGC. Translated, it gives CASSPRQGSG. The CDR3 as a whole reads CASSPRQGSGYTF.

On this clone: The CDR3 goes on 3 residues after the read ends, and that part is filled in from the germline J gene. This sequence joins TRBV5-1 and TRBJ1-4, with D tentatively TRBD1 (5 bases). The CDR3 runs to 13 residues. Germline V gives CDR1 SGHRS, CDR2 YFSETQ. The DNA read from the CDR3 is TGCGCCAGCAGCTTGCCTGGGGCCAACGTA. Protein: CASSLPGANV. The complete CDR3 protein is CASSLPGANVLFF.

As to this clone: Coverage ceases 3 residues before the CDR3 finishes, and the germline J gene fills in the end. The V and J genes are TRBV10-1 and TRBJ1-4, with D tentatively TRBD1 (5 bases). The CDR3 has 17 amino acids. Germline CDR1 is WNHNN and CDR2 is SYGVQD (reference sequence). The CDR3 DNA, read in part, is TGCGCCAGCAGTGACCCAAGGGACTCTGAGGAAGGATCACCA. Translation gives CASSDPRDSEEGSP. Given in full, the CDR3 is CASSDPRDSEEGSPLFF.

Turning to this clone: The observed sequence ends 3 residues before the CDR3 terminus, with the missing tail filled in from the germline J gene. This chain uses TRBV18 with TRBJ1-2; 7 nucleotides align to TRBD1. Germline CDR1 KGHSH, CDR2 LQKENI. The CDR3 spans 16 residues. The junction had 13 bases not matched to a gene; V was cut back by 4 bases and J by 5 bases. The CDR3 sequence: CASSLSRDSGFYGYTF. The DNA read from the CDR3 is TGTGCCAGCTCACTCTCCCGGGACAGCGGTTTTTATGGC.

Notes on this clone: The read terminates 3 residues ahead of where the CDR3 ends, so the germline J gene completes it. The rearrangement uses TRBV14 and TRBJ2-3, with D perhaps TRBD2 (6 bases). Germline CDR1 and CDR2: SGHDN and FVKESK. CDR3 size: 17 residues. The sequenced CDR3 bases are TGTGCCAGCAGTCAGATAAAGGCCGGGATGGGGGGAGAGACG. As protein: CASSQIKAGMGGET. The CDR3 in full is CASSQIKAGMGGETQYF.

A remark on this clone: Sequencing ends 3 residues short of the CDR3 end; the germline J gene provides the rest. The V gene is TRBV2, the J gene TRBJ2-5, with a tentative D call TRBD1 (5 bases). The CDR3 is 13 amino acids. The germline V gene encodes CDR1 SNHLY and CDR2 FYNNEI. The V gene lost 7 bases and the J gene lost 5 bases, with 14 bases spanning the gap. The CDR3 spells CASKSAGSETQYF. The sequenced part of the CDR3 DNA is TGTGCCAGCAAATCAGCAGGGTCGGAGACC.

A word on this clone: Read coverage stops 3 residues before the CDR3 terminus; the germline J gene supplies the remainder. The same CDR3 is also encoded by other DNA sequences in this sample. The chain combines TRBV29-1 with TRBJ1-1, with D unclear. V was shortened by 7 bases and J by 3 bases, with 12 bases between the two germline ends. The CDR3 covers 12 residues. CDR1 and CDR2 (germline): SQVTM, ANQGSEA. CDR3 sequence reads: CSARVSDTEAFF. The CDR3 DNA, read in part, is TGCAGCGCCCGGGTGAGTGACACTGAA.

The part of the CDR3 DNA that was read is TGTGCCAGCAGCTTAGAGCCGGGTTCCTACGAG. Translated: CASSLEPGSYE. In full, the CDR3 reads CASSLEPGSYEQYF. The chain joins TRBV7-7 to TRBJ2-7; D is unresolved. Read data end 3 residues before the CDR3 end; the end is taken from the germline J gene. The germline gives CDR1 SSHAT, CDR2 FNYEAQ (reference sequence). The CDR3 is made up of 14 amino acids. V was pared by 1 base and J by 1 base, with 8 bases between.

A note on this clone: The sequence runs out 3 residues before the end of the CDR3; the remainder is reconstructed from the germline J gene. The chain couples TRBV27 to TRBJ1-1; 7 bases are a match to TRBD1. V shed 1 base, J shed 1 base, and the junction held 3 bases outside the gene matches. The CDR3 consists of 15 residues. Germline V lookup: CDR1 MNHEY, CDR2 SMNVEV (reference sequence). The CDR3 DNA, read in part, is TGTGCCAGCAGTTTATTAGCAGGGGGGAACACTGAA. Its translation is CASSLLAGGNTE. The whole CDR3 protein reads CASSLLAGGNTEAFF.

In regard to this clone: The CDR3 goes on 3 residues after the read ends, and that part is filled in from the germline J gene. This chain uses TRBV7-8 with TRBJ2-5; D remains unclear. Between the trimmed V and J ends, which lost 3 bases and 5 bases, there was a span of 7 bases. Per germline, CDR1 SGHVS and CDR2 FQNEAQ. This CDR3 has 12 amino acids. Incomplete CDR3 DNA: TGTGCCAGCAGCTTCCAGTTGGAGACC. Translated: CASSFQLET. The CDR3, in full, reads CASSFQLETQYF. Using reference TRBV7-8 and TRBJ2-5 for the parts outside the CDR3, the full variable domain is GAGVSQSPRYKVAKRGQDVALRCDPISGHVSLFWYQQALGQGPEFLTYFQNEAQLDKSGLPSDRFFAERPEGSVSTLKIQRTQQEDSAVYLCASSFQLETQYFGPGTRLLVL.

On this clone: The CDR3 extends 3 residues past the end of the read, so its final part is completed from the germline J gene. The chain has TRBV18 and TRBJ1-2, with no clear D. Germline assignment: CDR1 KGHSH and CDR2 LQKENI. The CDR3 length is 13 residues. The CDR3 DNA, read in part, is TGTGCCAGTAGCGGGTCCTCTTGGAATGAC. Protein product: CASSGSSWND. The entire CDR3 is CASSGSSWNDYTF.

Turning to this clone: From the germline J gene comes the end of the CDR3, since the read stops 3 residues before it. The chain recombines TRBV30 with TRBJ2-7; no definite D call. The V end lost 3 bases, the J end lost 2 bases, and 5 bases lay between the germline ends. This CDR3 comprises 11 residues. Germline V lookup: CDR1 GTSNPN, CDR2 SVGIG (reference sequence). The sequenced CDR3 bases are TGTGCCTGGAGCGACACCTACGAG. Translated: CAWSDTYE. In full, the CDR3 reads CAWSDTYEQYF.

Notes on this clone: Read sequence stops 3 residues before the CDR3 end, and the germline J gene provides the missing end. The chain joins TRBV19 to TRBJ1-5; D unresolved. There are 13 residues in the CDR3. CDR1 is LNHDA and CDR2 is SQIVND in the germline V gene (reference sequence). Trimming cost V 5 bases and J 5 bases, with 10 bases left between them. CDR3 DNA (partial): TGTGCCAGTAGTTCCCAGGTCTATCAGCCC. This translates into CASSSQVYQP. The entire CDR3 protein is CASSSQVYQPQHF.

A note on this clone: The CDR3 end lies 3 residues beyond the end of the read and is filled in from the germline J gene. The V call is TRBV20-1, the J call TRBJ2-7; 10 nucleotides align to TRBD2. Germline loops: CDR1 DFQATT, CDR2 SNEGSKA (reference sequence). This CDR3 comprises 13 residues. V shed 1 base, J shed 4 bases, and the junction held 1 base outside the gene matches. CDR3 DNA, as far as it was read: TGCAGTGCTAGAGTACTAGCGGGGTACGAG. It encodes CSARVLAGYE. The complete CDR3 sequence is CSARVLAGYEQYF.

With respect to this clone: The read falls 3 residues short of the CDR3 end, and the missing part is taken from the germline J gene. The chain is built from TRBV12-3 or TRBV12-4 and TRBJ2-7, with 8 nucleotides matching TRBD1. V shed 6 bases, J shed 1 base, and the junction held 11 bases outside the gene matches. The CDR3 length is 16 residues. The CDR3 sequence: CASRDTGTGKSYEQYF. The sequenced part of the CDR3 DNA is TGTGCCAGCAGAGACACCGGGACAGGCAAATCCTACGAG.